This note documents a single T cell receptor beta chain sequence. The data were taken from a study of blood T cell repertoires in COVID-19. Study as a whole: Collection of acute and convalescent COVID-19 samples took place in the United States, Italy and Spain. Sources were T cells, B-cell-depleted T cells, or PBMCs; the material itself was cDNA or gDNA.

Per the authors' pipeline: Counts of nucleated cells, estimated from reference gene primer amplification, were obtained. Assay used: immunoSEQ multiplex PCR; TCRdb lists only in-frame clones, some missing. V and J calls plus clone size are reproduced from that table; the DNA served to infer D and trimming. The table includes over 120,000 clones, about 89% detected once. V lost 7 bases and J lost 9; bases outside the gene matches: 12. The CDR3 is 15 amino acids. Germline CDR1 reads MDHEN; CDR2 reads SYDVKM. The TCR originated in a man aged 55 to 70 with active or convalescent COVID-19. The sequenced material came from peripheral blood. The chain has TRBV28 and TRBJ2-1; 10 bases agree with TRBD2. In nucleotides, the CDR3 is TGTGCCAGCATGCGTGGGCTAGCGGGAGCGGGTGAGCAGTTCTTC. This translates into CASMRGLAGAGEQFF.